This note documents a single T cell receptor (beta chain) sequence. The data originate from a study of blood T cell repertoires in COVID-19. Overall study context: T cells, B-cell-depleted T cells, or PBMCs supplied cDNA or gDNA.

The CDR3 loop spans 15 amino acids. V lost 0 bases to trimming and J lost 4 bases; unmatched junction nucleotides: 4. CDR1 is MGHRA, CDR2 YSYEKL, per germline. The protocol was immunoSEQ multiplex PCR, while the TCRdb copy is restricted to in-frame clones and leaves out a portion. The repertoire consists of more than 300,000 clones, with over 75% occurring once and the leading ten covering more than 9%. Sequencing was carried out using peripheral blood. This sequence originates from a woman between 25 and 40 years old with COVID-19, enrolled during active disease. V usage is TRBV4-1 and J usage is TRBJ2-5; 8 nucleotides align to TRBD2. The CDR3 bases are TGCGCCAGCAGCCAAGATCTTGGGACTAGAGAGACCCAGTACTTC. It is translated as CASSQDLGTRETQYF.